This T cell receptor beta chain was captured by sequencing in a study of blood T cell repertoires in COVID-19. Study-level background: Both acute and convalescent COVID-19 samples were obtained from the United States, Italy and Spain. T cells, B-cell-depleted T cells, or PBMCs supplied cDNA or gDNA.

How the authors handled the data: Reference gene primer amplification in the assay estimated nucleated cell counts. Measured with immunoSEQ multiplex PCR; TCRdb has only the in-frame clones, and not every one. The DNA gave D and trimming, while V, J and clone size come from that table. This table has over 70,000 clones, roughly 71% appearing once. The germline gives CDR1 ENHRY, CDR2 SYGVKD. J gave up 5 bases and V 4 bases, and 13 bases lay outside the gene matches. The CDR3 runs to 16 residues. This clone was observed a single time. The sequence came from a woman aged 80 or over with acute or convalescent COVID-19. V and J are TRBV10-3 and TRBJ2-5; 7 bases match TRBD1. The specimen was peripheral blood. DNA of the CDR3: TGTGCCATCAGTGGTGGGCCGACAGGGCAGTCGGAGACCCAGTACTTC. Residues: CAISGGPTGQSETQYF.